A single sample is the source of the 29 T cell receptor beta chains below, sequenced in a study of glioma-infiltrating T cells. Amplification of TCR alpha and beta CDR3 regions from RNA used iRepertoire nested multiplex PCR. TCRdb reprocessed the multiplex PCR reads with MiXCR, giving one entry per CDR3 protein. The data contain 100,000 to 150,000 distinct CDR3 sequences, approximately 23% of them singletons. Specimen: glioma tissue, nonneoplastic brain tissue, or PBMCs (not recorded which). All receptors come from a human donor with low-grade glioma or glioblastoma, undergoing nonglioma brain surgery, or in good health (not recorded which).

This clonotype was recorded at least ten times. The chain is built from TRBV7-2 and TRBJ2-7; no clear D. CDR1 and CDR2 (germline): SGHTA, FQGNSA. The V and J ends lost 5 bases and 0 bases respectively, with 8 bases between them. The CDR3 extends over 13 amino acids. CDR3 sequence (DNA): TGTGCCAGCAGCAGGTGGGCCTCCTACGAGCAGTACTTC. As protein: CASSRWASYEQYF.

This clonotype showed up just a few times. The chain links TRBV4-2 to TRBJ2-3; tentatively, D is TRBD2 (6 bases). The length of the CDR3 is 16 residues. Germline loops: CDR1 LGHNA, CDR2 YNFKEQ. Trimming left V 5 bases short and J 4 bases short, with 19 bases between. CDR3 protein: CASSSQGWEVADTQYF. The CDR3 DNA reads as TGTGCCAGCAGCTCCCAAGGGTGGGAGGTCGCAGATACGCAGTATTTT.

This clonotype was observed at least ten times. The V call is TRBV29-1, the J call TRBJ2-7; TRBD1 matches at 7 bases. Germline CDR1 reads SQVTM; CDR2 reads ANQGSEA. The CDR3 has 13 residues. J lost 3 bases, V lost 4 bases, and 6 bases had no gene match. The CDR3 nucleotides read TGCAGCGTTGGGGACAGATTATACTACGAGCAGTACTTC. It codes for CSVGDRLYYEQYF.

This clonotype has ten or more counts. CDR3 nucleotide sequence: TGTGCCAGTAGTATACCGGGAGTGGTAGATACGCAGTATTTT. It specifies CASSIPGVVDTQYF. This chain joins TRBV19 and TRBJ2-3, with D perhaps matching TRBD2 (6 bases). The CDR3 is 14 residues long. Germline CDR1 LNHDA, CDR2 SQIVND (reference sequence). Trimming removed 2 bases at V and 5 bases at J, with 11 bases between.

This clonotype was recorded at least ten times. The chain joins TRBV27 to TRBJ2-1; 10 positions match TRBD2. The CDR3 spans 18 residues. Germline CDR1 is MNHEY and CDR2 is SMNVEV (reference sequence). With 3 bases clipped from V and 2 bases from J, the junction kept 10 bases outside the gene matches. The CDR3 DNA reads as TGTGCCAGCAGTTTTTTAGCGGGGGGACGAGGCACCTACAATGAGCAGTTCTTC. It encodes CASSFLAGGRGTYNEQFF.

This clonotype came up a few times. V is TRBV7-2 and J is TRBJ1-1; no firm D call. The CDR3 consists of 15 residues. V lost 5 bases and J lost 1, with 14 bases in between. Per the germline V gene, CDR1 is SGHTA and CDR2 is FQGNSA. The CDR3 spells CASSIFRLENTEAFF. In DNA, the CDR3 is TGTGCCAGCAGCATCTTCAGACTAGAGAACACTGAAGCTTTCTTT.

The CDR3 region is CASTPAGNAYTQYF. CDR3 in DNA: TGTGCCAGCACCCCAGCGGGAAACGCATATACGCAGTATTTT. The gene calls are TRBV7-2 and TRBJ2-3; TRBD2 agrees at 7 bases. Germline V gene data show CDR1 as SGHTA and CDR2 as FQGNSA. The CDR3 runs to 14 residues. The junction had 11 bases not matched to a gene; V was cut back by 7 bases and J by 7 bases. Drawing the rest from reference TRBV7-2 and TRBJ2-3, the complete variable domain is GAGVSQSPSNKVTEKGKDVELRCDPISGHTALYWYRQSLGQGLEFLIYFQGNSAPDKSGLPSDRFSAERTGGSVSTLTIQRTQQEDSAVYLCASTPAGNAYTQYFGPGTRLTVL.

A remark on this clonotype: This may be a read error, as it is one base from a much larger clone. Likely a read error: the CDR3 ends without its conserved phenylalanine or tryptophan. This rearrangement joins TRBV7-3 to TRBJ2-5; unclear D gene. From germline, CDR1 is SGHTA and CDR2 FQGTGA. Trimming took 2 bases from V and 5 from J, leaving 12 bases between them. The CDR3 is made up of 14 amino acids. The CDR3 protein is CASSLGSVGETQYL. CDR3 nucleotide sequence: TGTGCCAGCAGCTTAGGATCTGTCGGGGAGACCCAGTACCTC.

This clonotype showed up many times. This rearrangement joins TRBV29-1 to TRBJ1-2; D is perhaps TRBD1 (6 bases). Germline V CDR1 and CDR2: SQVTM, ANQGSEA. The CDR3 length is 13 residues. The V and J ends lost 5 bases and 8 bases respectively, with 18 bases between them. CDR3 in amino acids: CSVIPNNREGYTF. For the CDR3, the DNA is TGCAGCGTTATCCCGAATAACAGGGAAGGCTACACCTTC.

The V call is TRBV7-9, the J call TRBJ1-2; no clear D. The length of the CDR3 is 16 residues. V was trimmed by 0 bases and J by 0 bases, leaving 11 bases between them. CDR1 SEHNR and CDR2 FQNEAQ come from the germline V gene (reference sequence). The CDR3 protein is CASSLAVGDPNYGYTF. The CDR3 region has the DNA TGTGCCAGCAGCTTAGCCGTAGGAGATCCTAACTATGGCTACACCTTC.

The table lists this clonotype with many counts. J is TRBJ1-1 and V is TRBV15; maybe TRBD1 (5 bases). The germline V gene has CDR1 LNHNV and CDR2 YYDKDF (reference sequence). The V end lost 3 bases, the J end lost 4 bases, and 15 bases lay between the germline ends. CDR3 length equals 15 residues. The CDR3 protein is CATSRGRGVFTEAFF. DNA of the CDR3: TGTGCCACCAGCAGGGGTAGAGGGGTGTTCACTGAAGCTTTCTTT.

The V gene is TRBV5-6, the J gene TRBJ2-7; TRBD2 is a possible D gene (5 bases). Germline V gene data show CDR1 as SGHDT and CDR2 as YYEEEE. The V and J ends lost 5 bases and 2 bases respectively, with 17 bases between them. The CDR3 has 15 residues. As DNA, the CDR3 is TGTGCCAGCAGTTCACTTACGGGATCTCCCTACGAGCAGTACTTC. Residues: CASSSLTGSPYEQYF.

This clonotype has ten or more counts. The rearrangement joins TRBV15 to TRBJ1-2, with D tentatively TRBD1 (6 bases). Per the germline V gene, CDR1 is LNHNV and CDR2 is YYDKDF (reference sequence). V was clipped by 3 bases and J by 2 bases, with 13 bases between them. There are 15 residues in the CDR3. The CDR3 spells CATSRTQGTNYGYTF. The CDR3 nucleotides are TGTGCCACCAGCAGGACTCAGGGGACCAACTATGGCTACACCTTC. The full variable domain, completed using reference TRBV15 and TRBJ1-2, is DAMVIQNPRYQVTQFGKPVTLSCSQTLNHNVMYWYQQKSSQAPKLLFHYYDKDFNNEADTPDNFQSRRPNTSFCFLDIRSPGLGDTAMYLCATSRTQGTNYGYTFGSGTRLTVV.

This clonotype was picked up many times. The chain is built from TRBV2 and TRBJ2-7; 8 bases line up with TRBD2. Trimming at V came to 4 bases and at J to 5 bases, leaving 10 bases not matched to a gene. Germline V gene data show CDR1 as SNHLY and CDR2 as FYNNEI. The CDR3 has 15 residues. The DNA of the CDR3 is TGTGCCAGCAGTGTAGTTGCGGGAGGTATACACGAGCAGTACTTC. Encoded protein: CASSVVAGGIHEQYF.

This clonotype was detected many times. The CDR3 DNA follows: TGCAGTGCAACTACAGGGTACTCTGGAAACACCATATATTTT. Translating gives CSATTGYSGNTIYF. The V gene is TRBV20-1, the J gene TRBJ1-3; D perhaps matches TRBD1 (6 bases). V was shortened by 6 bases and J by 0 bases, with 12 bases between the two germline ends. From germline, CDR1 is DFQATT and CDR2 SNEGSKA (reference sequence). This CDR3 region has 14 residues.

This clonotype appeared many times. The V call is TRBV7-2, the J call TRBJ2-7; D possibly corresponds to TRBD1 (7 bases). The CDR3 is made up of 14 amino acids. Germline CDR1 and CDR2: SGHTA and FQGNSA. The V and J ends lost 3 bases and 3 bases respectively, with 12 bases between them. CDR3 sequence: CASSFPGGHYEQYF. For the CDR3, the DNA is TGTGCCAGCAGCTTCCCAGGGGGGCACTACGAGCAGTACTTC. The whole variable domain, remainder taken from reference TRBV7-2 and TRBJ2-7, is GAGVSQSPSNKVTEKGKDVELRCDPISGHTALYWYRQSLGQGLEFLIYFQGNSAPDKSGLPSDRFSAERTGGSVSTLTIQRTQQEDSAVYLCASSFPGGHYEQYFGPGTRLTVT.

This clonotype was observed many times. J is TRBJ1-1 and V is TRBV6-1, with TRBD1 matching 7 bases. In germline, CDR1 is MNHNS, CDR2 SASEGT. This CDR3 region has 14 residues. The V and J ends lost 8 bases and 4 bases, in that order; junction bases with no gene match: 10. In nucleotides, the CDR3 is TGTGCCAGCCGAGTAATCAGGGGGGCCACTGAAGCTTTCTTT. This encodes CASRVIRGATEAFF.

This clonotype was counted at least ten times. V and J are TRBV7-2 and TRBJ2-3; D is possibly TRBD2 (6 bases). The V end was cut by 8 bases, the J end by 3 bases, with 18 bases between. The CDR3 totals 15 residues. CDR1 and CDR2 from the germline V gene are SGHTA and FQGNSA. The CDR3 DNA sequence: TGTGCCAGCTCCGCGGGATTAAAAAGGACAGATACGCAGTATTTT. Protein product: CASSAGLKRTDTQYF.

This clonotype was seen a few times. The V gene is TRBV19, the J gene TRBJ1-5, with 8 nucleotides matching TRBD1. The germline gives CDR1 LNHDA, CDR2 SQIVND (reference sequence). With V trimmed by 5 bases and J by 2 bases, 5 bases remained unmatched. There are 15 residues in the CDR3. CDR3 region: CASSSGQGGNQPQHF. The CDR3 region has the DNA TGTGCCAGTAGTTCCGGACAGGGTGGCAATCAGCCCCAGCATTTT. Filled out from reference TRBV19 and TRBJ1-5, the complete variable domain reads DGGITQSPKYLFRKEGQNVTLSCEQNLNHDAMYWYRQDPGQGLRLIYYSQIVNDFQKGDIAEGYSVSREKKESFPLTVTSAQKNPTAFYLCASSSGQGGNQPQHFGDGTRLSIL.

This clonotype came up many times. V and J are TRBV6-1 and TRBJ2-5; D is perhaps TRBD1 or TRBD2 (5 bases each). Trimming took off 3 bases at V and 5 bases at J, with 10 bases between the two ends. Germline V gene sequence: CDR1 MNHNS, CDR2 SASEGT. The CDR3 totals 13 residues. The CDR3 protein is CASSDEGWETQYF. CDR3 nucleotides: TGTGCCAGCAGTGATGAGGGGTGGGAGACCCAGTACTTC.

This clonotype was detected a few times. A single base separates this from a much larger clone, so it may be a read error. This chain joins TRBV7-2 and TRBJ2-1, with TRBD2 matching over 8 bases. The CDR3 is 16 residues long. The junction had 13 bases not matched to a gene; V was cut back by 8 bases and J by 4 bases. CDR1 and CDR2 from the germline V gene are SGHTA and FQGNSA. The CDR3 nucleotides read TGTGCCAGCCGCTCCGGGAGAGTAGCGGGATACAATGAGCAGTTCTTC. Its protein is CASRSGRVAGYNEQFF. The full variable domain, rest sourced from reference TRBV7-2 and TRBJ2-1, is GAGVSQSPSNKVTEKGKDVELRCDPISGHTALYWYRQSLGQGLEFLIYFQGNSAPDKSGLPSDRFSAERTGGSVSTLTIQRTQQEDSAVYLCASRSGRVAGYNEQFFGPGTRLTVL.

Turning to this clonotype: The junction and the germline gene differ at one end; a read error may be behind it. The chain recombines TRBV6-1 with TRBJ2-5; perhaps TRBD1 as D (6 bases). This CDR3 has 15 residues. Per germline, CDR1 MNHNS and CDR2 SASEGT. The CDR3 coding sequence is TGTGCCAGCAGTGAAGCAGACAGGCTCCAAGGGACCGAGTACTTC. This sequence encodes CASSEADRLQGTEYF.

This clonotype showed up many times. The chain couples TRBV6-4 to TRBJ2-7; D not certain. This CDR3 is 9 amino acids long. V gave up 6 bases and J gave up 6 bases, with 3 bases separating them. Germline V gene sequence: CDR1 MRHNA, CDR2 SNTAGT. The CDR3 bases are TGTGCCAGCAGCAGCGAGCAGTACTTC. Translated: CASSSEQYF.

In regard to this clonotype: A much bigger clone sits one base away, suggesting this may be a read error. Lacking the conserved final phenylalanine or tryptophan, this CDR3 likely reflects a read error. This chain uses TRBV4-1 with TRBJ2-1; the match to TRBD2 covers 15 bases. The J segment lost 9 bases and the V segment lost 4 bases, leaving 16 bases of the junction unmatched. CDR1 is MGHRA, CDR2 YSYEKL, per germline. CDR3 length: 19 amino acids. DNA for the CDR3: TGCGCCAGCAGCCGCGGACTAGCGGGAGGGCCAGGGGGTGGCGTTGAGCAGTTCCTC. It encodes CASSRGLAGGPGGGVEQFL.

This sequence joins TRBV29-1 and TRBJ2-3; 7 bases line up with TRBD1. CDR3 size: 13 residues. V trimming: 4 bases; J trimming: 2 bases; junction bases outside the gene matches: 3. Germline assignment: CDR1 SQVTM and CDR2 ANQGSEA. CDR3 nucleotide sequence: TGCAGCGTTGGGGGACAGTACACAGATACGCAGTATTTT. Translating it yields CSVGGQYTDTQYF.

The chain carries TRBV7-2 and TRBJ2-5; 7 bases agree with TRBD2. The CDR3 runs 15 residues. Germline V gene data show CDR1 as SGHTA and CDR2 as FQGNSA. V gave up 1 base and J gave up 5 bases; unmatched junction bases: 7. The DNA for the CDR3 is TGTGCCAGCAGCTTAGGGGGACTATCGAGTGAGACCCAGTACTTC. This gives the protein CASSLGGLSSETQYF.

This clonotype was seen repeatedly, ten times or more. CDR3 region: CASSDWQREGWNEQFF. CDR3 coding DNA: TGTGCCAGCAGTGATTGGCAGCGGGAGGGCTGGAATGAGCAGTTCTTC. The chain employs TRBV6-1 and TRBJ2-1; 10 nucleotides match TRBD2. The V and J ends lost 3 bases and 7 bases, in that order; junction bases with no gene match: 9. Germline loops: CDR1 MNHNS, CDR2 SASEGT. The CDR3 contains 16 residues.

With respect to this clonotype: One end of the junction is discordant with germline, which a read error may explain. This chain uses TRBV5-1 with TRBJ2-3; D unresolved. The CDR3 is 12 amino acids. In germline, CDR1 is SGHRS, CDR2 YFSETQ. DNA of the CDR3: TGCGCCAGCAGCTTGGACACAGATACGCAGTGTTTT. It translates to CASSLDTDTQCF.

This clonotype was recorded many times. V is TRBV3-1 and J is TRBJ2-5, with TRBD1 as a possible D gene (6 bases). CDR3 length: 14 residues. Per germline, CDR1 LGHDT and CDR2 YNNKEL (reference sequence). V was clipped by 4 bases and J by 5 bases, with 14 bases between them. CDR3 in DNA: TGTGCCAGCAGCCCCACAGGGATTCCGGAGACCCAGTACTTC. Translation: CASSPTGIPETQYF.